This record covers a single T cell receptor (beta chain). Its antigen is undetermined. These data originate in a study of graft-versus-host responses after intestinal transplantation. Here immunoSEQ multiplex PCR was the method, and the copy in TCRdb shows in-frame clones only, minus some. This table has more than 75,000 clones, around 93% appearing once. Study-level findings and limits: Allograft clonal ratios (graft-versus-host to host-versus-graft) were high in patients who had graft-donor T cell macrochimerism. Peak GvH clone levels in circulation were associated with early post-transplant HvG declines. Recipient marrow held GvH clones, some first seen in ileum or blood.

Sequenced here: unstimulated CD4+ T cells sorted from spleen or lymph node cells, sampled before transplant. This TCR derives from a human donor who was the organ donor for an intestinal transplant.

CDR3: CAISESGEKLFF. The CDR3 DNA reads TGTGCCATCAGTGAGTCCGGGGAAAAACTGTTTTTT. This chain links TRBV10-3 with TRBJ1-4; no reliable D call. Germline V gene data show CDR1 as ENHRY and CDR2 as SYGVKD. V lost 0 bases, J lost 8 bases, and 4 bases lay in between. This CDR3 is built from 12 residues.